Each of the 5 T cell receptor beta chains below was sequenced from the same sample in a study of T cell responses to AZD1222 COVID-19 vaccine. Here immunoSEQ multiplex PCR was the method, and the copy in TCRdb shows in-frame clones only, minus some. The table lists approximately 150,000 clones, around 93% of them singletons. The input for sequencing was peripheral blood, taken 28 days after the second AZD1222 dose. The source of these receptors is an adult who received the AZD1222 COVID-19 vaccine.

V is TRBV25-1 and J is TRBJ2-5; a possible D gene is TRBD2 (5 bases). The germline CDR1 and CDR2 sequences are MGHDK and SYGVNS. The CDR3 sequence is 16 residues long. Trimming pared 3 bases from V and 0 bases from J, leaving 14 bases between. CDR3 sequence: CASSDGRKKYQETQYF. The CDR3 nucleotides read TGTGCCAGCAGTGATGGGAGAAAGAAGTACCAAGAGACCCAGTACTTC.

This chain connects TRBV5-1 to TRBJ1-1; TRBD1 is a possible D gene (5 bases). Trimming cost V 4 bases and J 6 bases, with 16 bases left between them. Looked up from germline, CDR1 is SGHRS and CDR2 is YFSETQ. The CDR3 length is 14 residues. CDR3 protein: CASSRGGTEAEAFF. CDR3 in DNA: TGCGCCAGCAGCCGAGGCGGGACGGAAGCTGAAGCTTTCTTT.

This chain links TRBV3-1 (or the pseudogene TRBV3-2) with TRBJ1-2, with D uncertain. Germline V gives CDR1 LGHDT, CDR2 YNNKEL (reference sequence). The CDR3 runs 15 residues. Between the trimmed V and J ends, which lost 3 bases and 4 bases, there was a span of 15 bases. For the CDR3, the DNA is TGTGCCAGCAGCCAGTCTTTGGGCCTTAGCTATGGCTACACCTTC. As protein: CASSQSLGLSYGYTF.

This clone has a single count. The chain has TRBV14 and TRBJ2-7; D is unclear. There are 15 residues in the CDR3. The germline gives CDR1 SGHDN, CDR2 FVKESK. Trimming shortened V by 0 bases and J by 5 bases, and 14 bases separated the two germline ends. The CDR3 bases are TGTGCCAGCAGCCAAGAGTGGGCGACGATGGACGAGCAGTACTTC. Residues: CASSQEWATMDEQYF.

The chain is built from TRBV5-1 and TRBJ2-2, with 10 positions matching TRBD2. Germline V lookup: CDR1 SGHRS, CDR2 YFSETQ. The V gene end was trimmed by 4 bases and the J gene end by 7 bases; junction bases not matched to a gene: 10. The CDR3 covers 16 residues. CDR3 loop: CASSAGLAGGHGELFF. DNA for the CDR3: TGCGCCAGCAGCGCAGGTTTAGCGGGAGGCCACGGGGAGCTGTTTTTT.